Below are 3 T cell receptor beta chains sequenced from a single sample in a study of human T cells and chemical hapten exposure. Described time point: patch test 2, 6 weeks after DPC sensitization. As for treatment: therapeutic diphenylcyclopropenone sensitization with weekly scalp DPC. A single record per CDR3 protein comes from TCRdb applying MiXCR to the RACE reads. The repertoire holds about 400,000 distinct CDR3 sequences, with about 6.9% as singletons. The sample here was whole blood, taken in connection with sensitization to the hapten diphenylcyclopropenone (DPC). The receptors were gathered from a woman aged 18-29 years with alopecia areata. Some clones in this sample may be carry-over from other donors' samples.

The V call is TRBV3-1, the J call TRBJ1-6; D not certain. The length of the CDR3 is 11 residues. Between the trimmed V and J ends, which lost 0 bases and 11 bases, there was a span of 2 bases. Germline CDR1 LGHDT, CDR2 YNNKEL (reference sequence). Here the CDR3 DNA reads TGTGCCAGCAGCCAAGACACACCCCTCCACTTT. This encodes CASSQDTPLHF.

This clonotype was detected ten times or more. The gene calls are TRBV6-2 or TRBV6-3 and TRBJ1-5, with 7 bases fitting TRBD1. The CDR3 has 14 amino acids. With V trimmed by 7 bases and J by 3 bases, 6 bases remained unmatched. Germline-derived CDR1 and CDR2 are MNHEY and SVGEGT. The CDR3 spells CASNDRVNNQPQHF. CDR3 nucleotides: TGTGCCAGCAACGACAGGGTAAACAATCAGCCCCAGCATTTT.

This clonotype appeared many times. The chain uses TRBV29-1 and TRBJ1-5, with 10 bases matching TRBD1. V lost 4 bases and J lost 5; bases outside the gene matches: 5. Germline assignment: CDR1 SQVTM and CDR2 ANQGSEA. This CDR3 has 14 amino acids. As DNA, the CDR3 is TGCAGCGTTGCATCCGGGACAGGGGATCAGCCCCAGCATTTT. The encoded protein is CSVASGTGDQPQHF.